This T cell receptor beta chain was observed in a study of T-cell reconstitution after alpha-beta-depleted transplantation in children. Worth noting for this clonotype: Its specificity is unknown.

The CDR3 is made up of 15 amino acids. Per the germline V gene, CDR1 is KGHSH and CDR2 is LQKENI. The V and J ends lost 2 bases and 4 bases respectively, with 14 bases between them. Study-wide points: About two months after transplant, alpha-beta T cells reportedly came from several hundred expanded graft clones. Recipient T cells and thymic progenitors that survived gave rise to the high TCRbeta diversity observed at day 60 in some patients. A year post-transplant, T-cell counts and diversity derived mostly from newly produced T cells.

Unique molecular identifiers were incorporated during preparation of the TCRbeta library. Each CDR3 protein is one row after TCRdb ran MiXCR on the PCR reads. The sample has about 980,000 distinct CDR3 sequences; about 31% are singletons. Source: PBMCs, mostly from graft donor cells, taken 360 days after TCRalphabeta/CD19-depleted stem cell transplant. The rearrangement joins TRBV18 to TRBJ1-1, with TRBD1 as a possible D gene (5 bases). The source is a boy under three years old who had a stem cell transplant for SCID, so the T cells may come from the graft donor. The CDR3 bases are TGTGCCAGCTCACCAGAAACAGGCATCTTCACTGAAGCTTTCTTT. Amino acid sequence: CASSPETGIFTEAFF.